The 23 T cell receptor beta chains below were found in one sample sequenced in a study of identical twins. MiXCR was run by TCRdb on the 5' RACE reads, yielding one entry per CDR3 protein. The profile shows around 490,000 distinct CDR3 sequences, 20% to 25% of them singletons. This sample also appeared in a second study, on yellow fever vaccine responses in identical twins.

The sequencing sample was made of CD4+ T cells sorted from blood. These receptors were taken from a young woman in good health.

The rearrangement uses TRBV20-1 and TRBJ2-1, with 8 bases lining up with TRBD1. Germline V gene lookup returns CDR1 DFQATT and CDR2 SNEGSKA (reference sequence). After removal of 3 bases from V and 9 bases from J, the junction contained 4 bases not matched to a gene. The CDR3 sequence is 12 residues long. The CDR3 DNA reads TGCAGTGCTAGTTTAACAGGGGGTGAGCAGTTCTTC. As protein: CSASLTGGEQFF.

The table lists this clonotype with a few counts. The chain recombines TRBV12-3 or TRBV12-4 with TRBJ2-3; D unclear. The CDR3 extends over 11 amino acids. V lost 2 bases and J 6 bases, leaving 3 bases between the germline ends. CDR3 sequence (DNA): TGTGCCAGCAGTTTATTTGATACGCAGTATTTT. Translation gives CASSLFDTQYF.

The chain links TRBV4-1 to TRBJ1-2, with TRBD1 as a possible D gene (5 bases). CDR1 is MGHRA and CDR2 is YSYEKL in the germline V gene. Trimming took off 5 bases at V and 8 bases at J, with 18 bases between the two ends. The CDR3 extends over 14 amino acids. Here the CDR3 reads CASSSGQGRGGYTF. The DNA for the CDR3 is TGCGCCAGCAGCTCGGGGCAGGGCAGAGGCGGCTACACCTTC.

This sequence joins TRBV29-1 and TRBJ2-1, with 13 nucleotides matching TRBD2. The ends lost 4 bases at V and 6 bases at J; junction bases unmatched: 6. The V gene's germline CDR1 is SQVTM and CDR2 ANQGSEA. This CDR3 has 15 residues. The CDR3 spells CSVASLAGGPNEQFF. The CDR3 DNA follows: TGCAGCGTTGCCTCACTAGCGGGAGGGCCCAATGAGCAGTTCTTC.

This clonotype appeared a few times. The chain links TRBV6-1 to TRBJ1-2, with TRBD1 matching 7 bases. V gave up 6 bases and J gave up 8 bases; unmatched junction bases: 9. Germline CDR1 MNHNS, CDR2 SASEGT. The CDR3 totals 13 residues. This CDR3 reads CASRSDRAAGYTF. The DNA of the CDR3 is TGTGCCAGCAGATCCGACAGGGCGGCAGGCTACACCTTC.

This clonotype was seen only a few times. This sequence joins TRBV10-3 and TRBJ1-1; perhaps TRBD1 as D (5 bases). V was shortened by 9 bases and J by 5 bases, with 19 bases between the two germline ends. The CDR3 runs to 14 residues. Germline-derived CDR1 and CDR2 are ENHRY and SYGVKD. The chain's CDR3 is CAIAAQGGITEAFF. The CDR3 nucleotides are TGTGCCATTGCAGCCCAGGGCGGTATAACTGAAGCTTTCTTT.

The chain recombines TRBV5-1 with TRBJ2-1, with TRBD2 matching over 9 bases. Germline assignment: CDR1 SGHRS and CDR2 YFSETQ. Losses at the gene ends were 1 base for V and 5 bases for J; bases not matched to a gene: 10. The length of the CDR3 is 17 residues. The CDR3 region is CASSLWSQREAHNEQFF. The DNA of the CDR3 is TGCGCCAGCAGCTTGTGGTCTCAGCGGGAGGCCCACAATGAGCAGTTCTTC.

This sequence joins TRBV5-1 and TRBJ1-2; D gene ambiguous. Germline assignment: CDR1 SGHRS and CDR2 YFSETQ. Trimming removed 3 bases at V and 2 bases at J, with 11 bases between. The CDR3 sequence is 14 residues long. The CDR3 here is CASSSAGVNYGYTF. DNA for the CDR3: TGCGCCAGCAGCTCCGCCGGGGTAAACTATGGCTACACCTTC.

The chain couples TRBV20-1 to TRBJ2-7; D tentatively fits TRBD1 or TRBD2 (5 bases each). This CDR3 comprises 14 residues. The ends were cut back, 4 bases at V and 0 bases at J, with 13 bases in the middle. The germline V gene encodes CDR1 DFQATT and CDR2 SNEGSKA (reference sequence). CDR3 bases: TGCAGTGCTACCGGGACCGTGGCCTCCTACGAGCAGTACTTC. It codes for CSATGTVASYEQYF.

This sequence joins TRBV6-1 and TRBJ2-1; 8 nucleotides line up with TRBD2. The V gene's germline CDR1 is MNHNS and CDR2 SASEGT. Trimming cost V 4 bases and J 0 bases; bases outside gene matches: 11. This CDR3 contains 18 residues. The CDR3 protein is CASSAVTGLVLSYNEQFF. CDR3 DNA: TGTGCCAGCAGTGCAGTCACGGGACTAGTCCTCTCCTACAATGAGCAGTTCTTC.

CDR3 region: CASSFGRKTSGGPGWSTDTQYF. The CDR3 nucleotides are TGTGCCAGCAGCTTCGGGCGAAAAACTAGCGGGGGGCCCGGGTGGAGCACAGATACGCAGTATTTT. The genes are TRBV13 and TRBJ2-3; 12 positions agree with TRBD2. Unmatched junction bases numbered 19, after V lost 3 bases and J lost 0 bases. The V gene's germline CDR1 is PRHDT and CDR2 FYEKMQ (reference sequence). The CDR3 is made up of 22 amino acids.

This clonotype was found a few times. This chain links TRBV5-1 with TRBJ2-7; 8 nucleotides agree with TRBD1. Germline assignment: CDR1 SGHRS and CDR2 YFSETQ. After removal of 4 bases from V and 5 bases from J, the junction contained 5 bases not matched to a gene. The CDR3 runs to 13 residues. In DNA form, the CDR3 reads TGCGCCAGCAGCGAGCAGGGGGCCAACGAGCAGTACTTC. This gives the protein CASSEQGANEQYF. The full variable domain, its missing parts supplied by reference TRBV5-1 and TRBJ2-7, is KAGVTQTPRYLIKTRGQQVTLSCSPISGHRSVSWYQQTPGQGLQFLFEYFSETQRNKGNFPGRFSGRQFSNSRSEMNVSTLELGDSALYLCASSEQGANEQYFGPGTRLTVT.

The chain carries TRBV12-3 or TRBV12-4 and TRBJ1-6; possible D gene TRBD1, 5 bases. The CDR3 is made up of 15 amino acids. Trimming shortened V by 5 bases and J by 7 bases, and 15 bases separated the two germline ends. This chain's CDR3 is CASSPAGLGNSPLHF. For the CDR3, the DNA is TGTGCCAGCAGTCCCGCAGGGTTAGGAAATTCACCCCTCCACTTT.

This chain connects TRBV29-1 to TRBJ2-5; weak D call: TRBD1 (5 bases). Trimming removed 8 bases from V and 4 bases from J, with 17 bases in between. CDR1 SQVTM and CDR2 ANQGSEA come from the germline V gene. The CDR3 loop spans 13 amino acids. CDR3: CSLLLGQGETQYF. The DNA of the CDR3 is TGCAGCCTCCTATTGGGGCAGGGAGAGACCCAGTACTTC.

The genes are TRBV28 and TRBJ2-7, with 8 positions matching TRBD1. Germline V gene data show CDR1 as MDHEN and CDR2 as SYDVKM. The CDR3 runs 14 residues. The ends lost 5 bases at V and 2 bases at J; junction bases unmatched: 5. The CDR3 DNA reads TGTGCCAGCAGTACTCGGACAGGGACCTACGAGCAGTACGTC. Its translation: CASSTRTGTYEQYV.

The CDR3 sequence: CASSLGGQTSEAFF. The CDR3 DNA reads as TGCGCCAGCAGCTTGGGGGGACAGACTTCTGAAGCTTTCTTT. The chain carries TRBV5-1 and TRBJ1-1; TRBD1 matches at 7 bases. This CDR3 spans 14 amino acids. The germline gives CDR1 SGHRS, CDR2 YFSETQ. Unmatched junction bases numbered 5, after V lost 0 bases and J lost 6 bases.

A few counts support this clonotype. V and J are TRBV5-1 and TRBJ2-3; the match to TRBD2 covers 16 bases. The CDR3 has 20 amino acids. Germline CDR1 is SGHRS and CDR2 is YFSETQ. Germline trimming cut 4 bases from V and 2 bases from J; bases unmatched to any gene: 13. CDR3 sequence: CASSLGGTSGRAHYTDTQYF. The CDR3 bases are TGCGCCAGCAGCCTTGGCGGGACTAGCGGGAGGGCCCACTACACAGATACGCAGTATTTT.

The chain has TRBV20-1 and TRBJ2-3; D is perhaps TRBD1 or TRBD2 (6 bases each). Per germline, CDR1 DFQATT and CDR2 SNEGSKA (reference sequence). This CDR3 region has 15 residues. Trimming stripped 1 base from V and 2 bases from J, with 13 bases between. The CDR3 loop is CSARAGGSPTDTQYF. Here the CDR3 DNA reads TGCAGTGCTAGAGCCGGGGGCAGTCCCACAGATACGCAGTATTTT.

The rearrangement links TRBV3-1 to TRBJ2-1, with 8 bases identical to TRBD2. Germline CDR1 is LGHDT and CDR2 is YNNKEL (reference sequence). The CDR3 is made up of 13 amino acids. Trimming at V came to 1 base and at J to 15 bases, leaving 8 bases not matched to a gene. CDR3 residues: CASSQGETSAMFF. The CDR3 region has the DNA TGTGCCAGCAGCCAAGGCGAGACTAGCGCGATGTTCTTC.

This sequence joins TRBV6-2 or TRBV6-3 and TRBJ2-3; 9 bases are a match to TRBD1. Germline V gene sequence: CDR1 MNHEY, CDR2 SVGEGT. The CDR3 length is 14 residues. V gave up 7 bases and J gave up 3 bases; unmatched junction bases: 5. The CDR3 loop reads CASTGDRATDTQYF. In DNA form, the CDR3 reads TGTGCCAGCACCGGGGACAGGGCGACAGATACGCAGTATTTT.

This clonotype has only a few counts. The chain has TRBV10-2 and TRBJ2-5; D is uncertain. The CDR3 loop spans 12 amino acids. V was pared by 4 bases and J by 5 bases, with 8 bases between. Germline CDR1 is WSHSY and CDR2 is SAAADI. CDR3 in amino acids: CASSAELETQYF. The CDR3 coding sequence is TGCGCCAGCAGTGCCGAGTTGGAGACCCAGTACTTC.

The genes are TRBV29-1 and TRBJ2-1; 9 bases are shared with TRBD2. Per germline, CDR1 SQVTM and CDR2 ANQGSEA. Trimming removed 4 bases from V and 2 bases from J; junction bases left unmatched: 3. There are 14 residues in the CDR3. CDR3 amino acids: CSVVLAGTYNEQFF. CDR3 DNA sequence: TGCAGCGTTGTCCTAGCGGGGACCTACAATGAGCAGTTCTTC.

The chain is built from TRBV6-1 and TRBJ2-6; D gene unclear. In germline, CDR1 is MNHNS, CDR2 SASEGT. The CDR3 length is 16 residues. V was trimmed by 7 bases and J by 0 bases, leaving 13 bases between them. The CDR3: CASTPASTSGANVLTF. CDR3 coding DNA: TGTGCCAGCACCCCAGCGTCTACCTCTGGGGCCAACGTCCTGACTTTC.